This T cell receptor beta chain is drawn from a study of shared clonotypes between healthy human individuals. Study-level points and caveats: Enrolling few donors narrowed the genetic and exposure-history diversity that was represented. Researchers sampled only blood; tissue repertoires likely differ.

All donors qualified as healthy HIV-negative adults and had experienced no recent acute infections or vaccinations. The length of the CDR3 is 17 residues. Losses at the gene ends were 0 bases for V and 3 bases for J; bases not matched to a gene: 7. The germline gives CDR1 SGHRS, CDR2 YFSETQ. Loaded into unsorted PBMC replicate PCRs was 300 ng DNA, roughly 30,000 T cell genomes. This table comes from immunoSEQ multiplex PCR, and its TCRdb copy is limited to in-frame clones, with some not included. The sample includes around 530,000 clones, around three quarters of them seen just once. Only a few counts were recorded for this clone. What it binds is unknown.

Material for sequencing was PBMCs. The sequence was collected from a woman aged 40 to 50 in good health. Some clones in this sample may be carry-over from other donors' samples. The chain carries TRBV5-1 and TRBJ2-3; 10 bases align to TRBD2. CDR3 in amino acids: CASSLGLAGVQTDTQYF. In nucleotides, the CDR3 is TGCGCCAGCAGCTTGGGGCTAGCGGGAGTCCAAACAGATACGCAGTATTTT.